One T cell receptor beta chain is described in this entry. Its antigen remains unidentified. It has no much larger one-base neighbor in the sample; base qualities were not kept. Patients with a history of autoimmune disease or receiving systemic immunosuppression were excluded from the trial. Peripheral blood for TCR sequencing was collected from all dose cohorts at baseline, on cycle 4 day 1, and on cycle 7 day 1. Samples were obtained from an open-label, multicenter, first-in-human phase I dose-escalation trial of ivuxolimab. Adults with locally advanced or metastatic melanoma, renal cell, hepatocellular, or head and neck squamous cell carcinoma were enrolled in the trial. Before TCR sequencing, CD4+ T cells and CD8+ T cells from peripheral blood were sorted into separate populations. CDR1 GTSNPN and CDR2 SVGIG are derived from the germline V gene (reference sequence). V is pared back by 3 bases and J by 0 bases, with 3 bases lying between the germline termini. The CDR3 starts with the cysteine, ends with the phenylalanine, and has 11 residues. The read is trimmed to its CDR3 DNA, 33 bases read in frame from base 1.

This sample was taken from a study of OX40 agonist ivuxolimab in advanced cancers. General notes on the study: Ivuxolimab, which targeted the costimulatory receptor OX40 (CD134), was an agonistic, fully human IgG2 monoclonal antibody. Intravenous ivuxolimab was administered to patients every 2 weeks at six dose levels: 0.01, 0.1, 0.3, 1.5, 3 and 10 mg/kg. Among the 52 dose-escalation patients, some 20 had hepatocellular carcinoma, approximately 15 melanoma, 9 renal cell carcinoma and 9 head and neck cancer. In the dose-escalation cohort, approximately 82% of patients were male, and the mean age was 60 years with a range of roughly 23 to 90. Prior anti-PD-1, anti-PD-L1 or anti-CTLA-4 therapy was permitted, and less than 45% of dose-escalation patients had received checkpoint inhibitors. Three dose-escalation patients achieved partial responses, one with hepatocellular carcinoma and two with cutaneous melanoma. Peripheral TCRbeta sequencing aimed to test whether ivuxolimab altered TCR sequence diversity and caused clonal T-cell expansion. The paper covers the monotherapy dose-escalation part of the phase I ivuxolimab trial, which included N ≈ 50 patients.

The investigation overall reported the following: The antigen specificity of the peripheral T cells that underwent clonal expansion was not determined. Clonal expansion of both CD4+ and CD8+ blood T cells was observed from baseline to week 6 at doses 0.1 to 3.0 mg/kg. In the 0.1-3.0 mg/kg groups, partial responders had among the lowest normalized peripheral clonal expansion, particularly in CD8+ T cells. After ivuxolimab, CD8+ T cells had more expanded clones than CD4+ T cells on average. Low levels of normalized T-cell clonal expansion were also seen in some patients who did not respond.

Genomic DNA was extracted from sorted cells for sequencing of the TCRbeta CDR3 region. The immunoSEQ Assay was used to sequence the TCRbeta CDR3 regions. Entries here come from immuneACCESS through TCRdb and include only in-frame sequences with V and J called. Some clones fail to appear in such tables; in the studies checked, an unresolved V gene covers under half of the shortfall, and the cause of the remainder is unknown. A total of tens of thousands of clones appear in this sample, 83% of them only once. The leading ten clones occupy approximately 0.7% of the sample. The material sequenced was CD4+ or CD8+ T cells sorted from blood, taken in a trial of the OX40 agonist ivuxolimab. This sequence originates from an adult with an advanced solid tumor such as melanoma, head and neck, liver or kidney cancer. Recombination joined TRBV30 with TRBJ2-7; no D gene call is confident. CDR3 loop: CAWSASYEQYF. The DNA is TGTGCCTGGAGCGCCTCCTACGAGCAGTACTTC.